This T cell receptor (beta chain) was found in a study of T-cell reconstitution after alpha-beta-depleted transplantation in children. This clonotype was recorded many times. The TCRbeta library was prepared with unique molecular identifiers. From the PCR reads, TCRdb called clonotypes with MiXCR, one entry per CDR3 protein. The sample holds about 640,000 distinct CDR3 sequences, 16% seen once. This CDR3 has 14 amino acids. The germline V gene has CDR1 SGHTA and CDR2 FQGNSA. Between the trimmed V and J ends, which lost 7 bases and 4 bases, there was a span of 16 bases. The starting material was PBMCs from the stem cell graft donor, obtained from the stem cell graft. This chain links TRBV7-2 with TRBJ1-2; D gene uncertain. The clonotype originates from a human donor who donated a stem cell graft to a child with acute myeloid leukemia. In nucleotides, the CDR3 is TGTGCCAGCACCATGGGGAGCCGGGGCTATGGCTACACCTTC. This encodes CASTMGSRGYGYTF.